The 29 T cell receptor beta chains below all came from one sample that was sequenced in a study of memory CD4+ T cells and cytomegalovirus serostatus. The sort gate was single viable CD3+CD4+CD8-CD45RO+ cells for memory CD4+ T cells. The protocol was immunoSEQ multiplex PCR, while the TCRdb copy is restricted to in-frame clones and leaves out a portion. The data show approximately 23,000 clones, with roughly 76% seen just once and roughly 0.99% held by the top ten. Sequenced: memory CD4+ T cells from blood. These receptors were taken from an adult in good health and CMV-seronegative.

V is TRBV19 and J is TRBJ1-2, with TRBD1 matching over 11 bases. Germline V CDR1 and CDR2: LNHDA, SQIVND (reference sequence). V gave up 5 bases and J gave up 8 bases; unmatched junction bases: 7. The CDR3 runs to 14 residues. As DNA, the CDR3 is TGTGCCAGTAGTCCGGGACAGGGGGTAGTCGGCTACACCTTC. Translation gives CASSPGQGVVGYTF.

V is TRBV18 and J is TRBJ2-1; 8 nucleotides agree with TRBD2. V was pared by 1 base and J by 5 bases, with 1 base of the junction left unmatched. CDR3 size: 14 residues. Germline V gene lookup returns CDR1 KGHSH and CDR2 LQKENI. The chain's CDR3 is CASSPRREDNEQFF. DNA of the CDR3: TGTGCCAGCTCACCACGGCGGGAGGACAATGAGCAGTTCTTC.

For the CDR3, the DNA is TGTGCCAGCAGCTTAGGGGCGGGTTATTCCCAGCCCCAGCATTTT. Its translation: CASSLGAGYSQPQHF. The chain recombines TRBV7-2 with TRBJ1-5; D not certain. V lost 1 base, J lost 7 bases, and 14 bases lay in between. The CDR3 spans 15 residues. Germline assignment: CDR1 SGHTA and CDR2 FQGNSA.

Remarks on this clone: At the DNA level, this CDR3 is encoded by other sequences in the same sample as well. The chain combines TRBV19 with TRBJ1-1; the D is unclear. Per the germline V gene, CDR1 is LNHDA and CDR2 is SQIVND (reference sequence). The germline V and J ends were trimmed by 3 bases and 1 base, with 9 bases remaining between them. The CDR3 spans 14 residues. The CDR3, as DNA: TGTGCCAGTAGTATTTCGGATCGGAACACTGAAGCTTTCTTT. Its protein is CASSISDRNTEAFF.

The rearrangement joins TRBV10-1 to TRBJ2-7; D might be TRBD2 (5 bases). From germline, CDR1 is WNHNN and CDR2 SYGVQD (reference sequence). CDR3 length: 13 amino acids. V shed 6 bases and J shed 2 bases, with 11 bases lying between them. The chain's CDR3 is CASSAGIAYEQYF. The CDR3 DNA reads TGCGCCAGCAGCGCCGGGATAGCCTACGAGCAGTACTTC.

The V gene is TRBV4-3, the J gene TRBJ1-3; tentative D call: TRBD1 (6 bases). The CDR3 is 15 amino acids. Germline-derived CDR1 and CDR2 are LGHNA and YSLEER. The V gene lost 0 bases and the J gene lost 4 bases, with 10 bases spanning the gap. CDR3 protein: CASSQDPTGGNTIYF. CDR3 sequence (DNA): TGCGCCAGCAGCCAAGATCCGACAGGCGGAAACACCATATATTTT.

This chain links TRBV7-9 with TRBJ1-4; possibly TRBD1 for D (5 bases). Between the trimmed V and J ends, which lost 3 bases and 5 bases, there was a span of 13 bases. The CDR3 length is 15 residues. Germline loops: CDR1 SEHNR, CDR2 FQNEAQ (reference sequence). For the CDR3, the DNA is TGTGCCAGCAGCTTTGCTGGGGGGGGGAATGAAAAACTGTTTTTT. Translated: CASSFAGGGNEKLFF.

The chain combines TRBV29-1 with TRBJ1-6, with D unclear. This CDR3 contains 13 residues. The ends were cut back, 5 bases at V and 7 bases at J, with 12 bases in the middle. Germline values: CDR1 SQVTM, CDR2 ANQGSEA. As DNA, the CDR3 is TGCAGCGTTAAAAGCCAGGAAAATTCACCCCTCCACTTT. This encodes CSVKSQENSPLHF.

The rearrangement uses TRBV7-9 and TRBJ2-7; possibly TRBD2 for D (6 bases). The germline V gene encodes CDR1 SEHNR and CDR2 FQNEAQ (reference sequence). CDR3 length: 14 residues. Trimming cost V 0 bases and J 2 bases, with 8 bases left between them. Written as DNA, the CDR3 is TGTGCCAGCAGCTTAGCGACGGGGGCCTACGAGCAGTACTTC. It translates to CASSLATGAYEQYF.

In regard to this clone: At the DNA level, this CDR3 is encoded by other sequences in the same sample as well. The chain joins TRBV2 to TRBJ1-2; TRBD1 agrees at 10 bases. Germline values: CDR1 SNHLY, CDR2 FYNNEI. J gave up 2 bases and V 8 bases, and 17 bases lay outside the gene matches. The CDR3 has 18 residues. CDR3 sequence: CASVSDKYGTGVNYGYTF. Here the CDR3 DNA reads TGTGCCAGCGTTTCCGATAAGTATGGGACAGGGGTAAACTATGGCTACACCTTC.

V and J are TRBV5-4 and TRBJ2-7; 10 bases agree with TRBD2. Trimming at V came to 1 base and at J to 5 bases, leaving 6 bases not matched to a gene. This CDR3 comprises 15 residues. In germline, CDR1 is SGHNT, CDR2 YYREEE (reference sequence). CDR3 region: CASSLFTSGTHEQYF. In DNA, the CDR3 is TGTGCCAGCAGCTTGTTTACTAGCGGGACCCACGAGCAGTACTTC.

The table lists this clone with a count of one. The chain couples TRBV7-6 to TRBJ2-1; D is possibly TRBD1 or TRBD2 (6 bases each). The germline V gene encodes CDR1 SGHVS and CDR2 FNYEAQ. Trimming left V 3 bases short and J 8 bases short, with 14 bases between. CDR3 size: 14 residues. CDR3 sequence: CASSFGGWAHEQFF. CDR3 bases: TGTGCCAGCAGCTTCGGGGGCTGGGCTCATGAGCAGTTCTTC.

The chain recombines TRBV7-2 with TRBJ1-4, with D hard to call. Trimming shortened V by 5 bases and J by 8 bases, and 12 bases separated the two germline ends. Germline V gene data show CDR1 as SGHTA and CDR2 as FQGNSA. The CDR3 sequence is 13 residues long. CDR3: CASSADRREKLFF. The CDR3 coding sequence is TGTGCCAGCAGCGCCGACCGACGGGAAAAACTGTTTTTT.

The chain combines TRBV28 with TRBJ2-1, with D tentatively TRBD2 (6 bases). The CDR3 spans 17 residues. V lost 7 bases to trimming and J lost 0 bases, with 19 bases between them. Germline values: CDR1 MDHEN, CDR2 SYDVKM. The DNA of the CDR3 is TGTGCCAGCACCTCCTCTGGACTACCCAGCTCCTACAATGAGCAGTTCTTC. Residues: CASTSSGLPSSYNEQFF.

The chain links TRBV5-6 to TRBJ2-5; the match to TRBD2 covers 9 bases. V was clipped by 5 bases and J by 4 bases; unmatched bases: 18. The germline CDR1 and CDR2 sequences are SGHDT and YYEEEE. The CDR3 extends over 18 amino acids. The CDR3 DNA sequence: TGTGCCAGCAGTTCCATTGGGGCGCGGGAGGGTGCAGGAGAGACCCAGTACTTC. It codes for CASSSIGAREGAGETQYF. Together with reference TRBV5-6 and TRBJ2-5, the CDR3 gives the full variable domain: DAGVTQSPTHLIKTRGQQVTLRCSPKSGHDTVSWYQQALGQGPQFIFQYYEEEERQRGNFPDRFSGHQFPNYSSELNVNALLLGDSALYLCASSSIGAREGAGETQYFGPGTRLLVL.

The chain carries TRBV15 and TRBJ2-2; D possibly corresponds to TRBD1 (5 bases). Deletions cut 3 bases from V and 5 bases from J, with 10 bases between. The CDR3 covers 14 residues. Germline assignment: CDR1 LNHNV and CDR2 YYDKDF (reference sequence). As DNA, the CDR3 is TGTGCCACCAGCAGCCAGGGTAGTACCGGGGAGCTGTTTTTT. Protein: CATSSQGSTGELFF.

CDR3 in DNA: TGTGCCAGCTGCCCACAGGGGAATGAAAAACTGTTTTTT. This codes for CASCPQGNEKLFF. The chain joins TRBV16 to TRBJ1-4; 7 nucleotides match TRBD1. Germline V CDR1 and CDR2: KGHSY, FQNENV. This CDR3 is built from 13 residues. J gave up 5 bases and V 8 bases, and 5 bases lay outside the gene matches. Full variable domain (remainder filled in from reference TRBV16 and TRBJ1-4): GEEVAQTPKHLVRGEGQKAKLYCAPIKGHSYVFWYQQVLKNEFKFLISFQNENVFDETGMPKERFSAKCLPNSPCSLEIQATKLEDSAVYFCASCPQGNEKLFFGSGTQLSVL.

The chain joins TRBV4-3 to TRBJ2-2; no firm D call. Germline lookup yields CDR1 LGHNA and CDR2 YSLEER. The CDR3 runs to 16 residues. Between the trimmed V and J ends, which lost 0 bases and 7 bases, there was a span of 15 bases. The CDR3 sequence is CASSQDYTSAVGELFF. CDR3 in DNA: TGCGCCAGCAGCCAAGATTATACATCGGCAGTCGGGGAGCTGTTTTTT.

This clone is a singleton in its sample. This rearrangement joins TRBV7-8 to TRBJ1-1; TRBD1 agrees at 8 bases. V lost 1 base to trimming and J lost 4 bases; unmatched junction nucleotides: 14. CDR3 size: 18 residues. Per the germline V gene, CDR1 is SGHVS and CDR2 is FQNEAQ. This CDR3 reads CASSLVAAGGTMGTEAFF. As DNA, the CDR3 is TGTGCCAGCAGCTTAGTGGCGGCAGGGGGCACGATGGGCACTGAAGCTTTCTTT.

J is TRBJ2-5 and V is TRBV20-1; no clear D gene. The germline V and J ends were trimmed by 2 bases and 5 bases, with 6 bases remaining between them. Germline loops: CDR1 DFQATT, CDR2 SNEGSKA (reference sequence). The CDR3 contains 11 residues. CDR3 DNA: TGCAGTGCTAGATATCGGGAGACCCAGTACTTC. Protein product: CSARYRETQYF.

This chain connects TRBV14 to TRBJ1-4; D is ambiguous. Germline assignment: CDR1 SGHDN and CDR2 FVKESK. V was shortened by 1 base and J by 5 bases, with 17 bases between the two germline ends. The CDR3 is made up of 17 amino acids. The CDR3 loop is CASSQAAAPGWNEKLFF. In DNA, the CDR3 is TGTGCCAGCAGCCAAGCAGCAGCGCCGGGCTGGAATGAAAAACTGTTTTTT.

This clone is a singleton in its sample. V is TRBV14 and J is TRBJ1-2; D is uncertain. This CDR3 region has 15 residues. Trimming shortened V by 0 bases and J by 4 bases, and 12 bases separated the two germline ends. CDR1 is SGHDN and CDR2 is FVKESK in the germline V gene. CDR3: CASSQDLGPSYGYTF. CDR3 sequence (DNA): TGTGCCAGCAGCCAAGATCTAGGGCCGAGCTATGGCTACACCTTC.

The CDR3 loop reads CASSLRTGADTEAFF. Here the CDR3 DNA reads TGTGCCAGCAGTCTCCGGACAGGGGCGGACACTGAAGCTTTCTTT. This chain links TRBV6-5 with TRBJ1-1; 9 positions agree with TRBD1. After removal of 5 bases from V and 3 bases from J, the junction contained 7 bases not matched to a gene. This CDR3 is built from 15 residues. The germline CDR1 and CDR2 sequences are MNHEY and SVGAGI.

This clone was recorded once. The chain has TRBV30 and TRBJ1-6, with TRBD1 matching 8 bases. Germline CDR1 GTSNPN, CDR2 SVGIG (reference sequence). V gave up 4 bases and J gave up 7 bases; unmatched junction bases: 6. CDR3 size: 14 residues. DNA for the CDR3: TGTGCCTGGATTAGGACAGGGCTAAATTCACCCCTCCACTTT. This codes for CAWIRTGLNSPLHF.

The chain carries TRBV7-2 and TRBJ1-2; a weak D match, TRBD1 (6 bases). The CDR3 extends over 14 amino acids. Germline CDR1 is SGHTA and CDR2 is FQGNSA. V was clipped by 5 bases and J by 4 bases, with 14 bases between them. In DNA, the CDR3 is TGTGCCAGCAGCCCCGGAAGGGGGGTCTATGGCTACACCTTC. Its protein product is CASSPGRGVYGYTF.

The chain has TRBV6-1 and TRBJ2-2; 8 bases agree with TRBD1. V shed 4 bases and J 5 bases; nucleotides not matched to a gene: 6. From germline, CDR1 is MNHNS and CDR2 SASEGT. The CDR3 consists of 15 residues. The CDR3 loop is CASSVQTGATGELFF. For the CDR3, the DNA is TGTGCCAGCAGTGTTCAGACAGGGGCGACCGGGGAGCTGTTTTTT.

The CDR3 region has the DNA TGTGCCAGCAGTACACGGTTCAGGGAGTCCACCTATAATTCACCCCTCCACTTT. Amino acid sequence: CASSTRFRESTYNSPLHF. V and J are TRBV27 and TRBJ1-6; weak D call: TRBD1 (5 bases). V lost 5 bases, J lost 2 bases, and 19 bases lay in between. This CDR3 spans 18 amino acids. Germline V gives CDR1 MNHEY, CDR2 SMNVEV (reference sequence).

This chain links TRBV7-9 with TRBJ1-3, with a possible D match to TRBD1 (5 bases). V shed 2 bases and J shed 4 bases, with 9 bases lying between them. The CDR3 is 14 residues long. The germline V gene encodes CDR1 SEHNR and CDR2 FQNEAQ (reference sequence). The CDR3 DNA follows: TGTGCCAGCAGCTTATCAGGGAGAGGAAACACCATATATTTT. Residues: CASSLSGRGNTIYF.

This chain links TRBV30 with TRBJ1-2, with D maybe TRBD1 (5 bases). CDR3 length: 13 residues. Trimming pared 5 bases from V and 4 bases from J, leaving 14 bases between. From germline, CDR1 is GTSNPN and CDR2 SVGIG (reference sequence). The CDR3: CAWGWTTAYGYTF. The CDR3 DNA sequence: TGTGCCTGGGGATGGACAACGGCCTATGGCTACACCTTC.